This T cell receptor (beta chain) was captured in a study of cytotoxic CD8 clonotypes in ibrutinib-treated CLL. The V gene lost 3 bases and the J gene lost 3 bases, with 12 bases spanning the gap. This CDR3 spans 14 amino acids. Germline-derived CDR1 and CDR2 are MNHEY and SMNVEV (reference sequence). Data came from immunoSEQ multiplex PCR; TCRdb stores just in-frame clones and leaves some out. The sample records about 68,000 clones, 80% being singletons. The sequences come from PBMCs, collected at disease progression, from a patient treated with ibrutinib. This chain uses TRBV27 with TRBJ2-7; no clear D. The sequence derives from a human donor with chronic lymphocytic leukemia. CDR3 in DNA: TGTGCCAGCAGTTTTTCTGGCACCCACTACGAGCAGTACTTC. It is translated as CASSFSGTHYEQYF.